This T cell receptor beta chain was sequenced in a study of shared clonotypes between healthy human individuals. Sequencing used immunoSEQ multiplex PCR; TCRdb keeps in-frame clones, though not all of them. The profile covers 800,000 or so clones, with approximately 97% appearing a single time and around 0.25% taken by the ten largest. This CDR3 spans 14 amino acids. V lost 6 bases and J lost 4, with 15 bases in between. Germline values: CDR1 MNHNS, CDR2 SASEGT. Study-wide findings and caveats: Relative to their counterparts shared across all four donors, non-shared clonotypes exhibited diminished generation probabilities.

Turning to this clone: Its target is unknown.

Naive CD8 cells lacked CD45RO and underwent positive selection for CCR7, leaving out terminally differentiated effector memory CD45RA+ cells. Source material: naive CD8+ T cells sorted from blood. The clonotype was recovered from a man aged 25-45 years in good health. The rearrangement uses TRBV6-1 and TRBJ1-2; D perhaps matches TRBD1 (5 bases). As DNA, the CDR3 is TGTGCCAGCAGCCCGGGGGGGAGCGGCTATGGCTACACCTTC. Translation gives CASSPGGSGYGYTF.